The T cell receptor beta chain described here comes from a study of blood T cell repertoires in COVID-19. V lost 0 bases and J lost 7, with 5 bases in between. In germline, CDR1 is SGHRS, CDR2 YFSETQ. This CDR3 spans 11 amino acids. Clones were sequenced by immunoSEQ multiplex PCR, and TCRdb holds only the in-frame ones, with some missing. The sample holds under 250,000 clones, roughly four fifths seen once. Input material: peripheral blood. V gene TRBV5-1 combines with J gene TRBJ2-7, with a weak D call TRBD1 (5 bases). The sequence derives from a woman between 18 and 30 years old with acute or convalescent COVID-19. The DNA for the CDR3 is TGCGCCAGCAGCTTGGAGGGGGAGCAGTACTTC. As protein: CASSLEGEQYF. Complete variable domain (other parts from reference TRBV5-1 and TRBJ2-7): KAGVTQTPRYLIKTRGQQVTLSCSPISGHRSVSWYQQTPGQGLQFLFEYFSETQRNKGNFPGRFSGRQFSNSRSEMNVSTLELGDSALYLCASSLEGEQYFGPGTRLTVT.